This TCR beta chain was retrieved from a study of lymphopenia after photon versus proton radiotherapy. Study observations and caveats: In patients who died, overall survival fell as post-nadir TCR diversity dropped more. After the lymphocyte nadir, photon-treated repertoires showed oligoclonal expansion, especially of CD8+ Temra cells. Relative stability marked proton patients; photon patients lost diversity and naive cells.

The CDR3 loop spans 14 amino acids. J was trimmed by 3 bases and V by 5 bases; bases with no gene match: 5. Germline V gene data show CDR1 as MDHEN and CDR2 as SYDVKM. A single count supports this clone. Its antigen is currently unknown. TCRdb keeps only in-frame clones here, not all; method: immunoSEQ multiplex PCR. Seen here are more than 80,000 clones, around 88% observed once, and the top ten hold around 1.4%. This sample comprised peripheral blood, obtained from a patient treated with proton-based radiotherapy. The clonotype originates from a man in his 60s with pancreatic cancer. The V gene is TRBV28, the J gene TRBJ2-5; 8 bases are a match to TRBD2. The CDR3 bases are TGTGCCAGCAGTCCGGGGGGGGCAGAAGAGACCCAGTACTTC. Its translation is CASSPGGAEETQYF.